This record concerns one TCR beta chain sequence. Its antigen is still unknown. Generated by immunoSEQ multiplex PCR, the TCRdb table keeps only in-frame clones and is missing some. The sample lists about 590,000 clones, around 95% occurring once. The source of the sample is a study of shared clonotypes between healthy human individuals. Study-wide background: Ranging from 18 to 49 in age, donors were a couple of women and three men. Donors had three CD4 naive, three CD4 memory, two CD8 naive and one CD8 memory plate apiece. Whole-study findings and limits: Rarefaction curves obtained for sorted subsets showed sequencing incomplete despite large depth. Deeper or shallower sequencing was expected to change how clonotypes are shared among donors.

The naive CD8 fraction comprised CD45RO-negative cells positively selected for CCR7 and excluded terminally differentiated effector memory CD45RA+ cells. CDR3 length: 13 residues. V was clipped by 3 bases and J by 9 bases, with 9 bases between them. Germline assignment: CDR1 MNHEY and CDR2 SMNVEV (reference sequence). This clonotype was sampled from a woman aged 30 to 39 in good health. Material for sequencing was naive CD8+ T cells sorted from blood. The V and J genes are TRBV27 and TRBJ1-6, with D hard to call. CDR3 residues: CASSFDRISPLHF. CDR3 coding DNA: TGTGCCAGCAGTTTCGATAGGATTTCACCCCTCCACTTT.